The clone carrying this T cell receptor (beta chain) was seen a few times. This sample was taken from a study of cytomegalovirus exposure and HLA in healthy donors. The study ran its PCR with 60 Vbeta and 13 Jbeta primers. Repertoires were generated with immunoSEQ multiplex PCR, while TCRdb's copy carries only in-frame clones and drops some. The data hold 150,000 to 200,000 clones, with roughly four fifths observed a single time. With 2 bases clipped from V and 0 bases from J, the junction kept 2 bases outside the gene matches. CDR1 MNHEY and CDR2 SVGAGI come from the germline V gene. The CDR3 has 15 amino acids.

This chain uses TRBV6-5 with TRBJ1-1, with 8 bases matching TRBD1. Sequenced sample: PBMCs. This TCR derives from a woman aged 18-35 years in good health and CMV-seronegative. Here the CDR3 reads CASSYGTGMNTEAFF. Here the CDR3 DNA reads TGTGCCAGCAGTTACGGGACAGGCATGAACACTGAAGCTTTCTTT.